The next 9 T cell receptor beta chains were all read from a single sample in a study of T cell repertoires in cytomegalovirus infection. TCRdb re-derived calls from the reads in MiXCR, one entry per CDR3 protein. The sample lists around 300,000 distinct CDR3 sequences, over 7.5% occurring once. The specimen was PBMCs. The receptor source for this set is a human donor in good health (CMV status not recorded). Some clones in this sample may be carry-over from other donors' samples.

The V gene is TRBV6-1, the J gene TRBJ1-6; D is perhaps TRBD1 (5 bases). Germline lookup yields CDR1 MNHNS and CDR2 SASEGT. The CDR3 is made up of 13 amino acids. V lost 5 bases, J lost 7 bases, and 9 bases lay in between. This chain's CDR3 is CASSQGINSPLHF. The CDR3 nucleotides read TGTGCCAGCAGTCAGGGCATCAATTCACCCCTCCACTTT.

This clonotype was seen a few times. The chain has TRBV5-1 and TRBJ2-3, with D uncertain. The CDR3 length is 15 residues. Trimming cost V 4 bases and J 2 bases, with 14 bases left between them. In germline, CDR1 is SGHRS, CDR2 YFSETQ. The CDR3 bases are TGCGCCAGCAGCCTGCTCGCCAGGAACACAGATACGCAGTATTTT. Translated: CASSLLARNTDTQYF.

The J gene is TRBJ2-7, the V gene TRBV10-3; D perhaps matches TRBD2 (6 bases). The V end was cut by 6 bases, the J end by 2 bases, with 17 bases between. CDR3 length: 15 residues. Germline CDR1 reads ENHRY; CDR2 reads SYGVKD. The CDR3 region is CAIRRSGGGPYEQYF. The CDR3 bases are TGTGCCATCAGGAGGAGTGGGGGAGGACCCTACGAGCAGTACTTC.

This clonotype turned up a few times. V and J are TRBV28 and TRBJ1-1; perhaps TRBD1 as D (5 bases). CDR1 is MDHEN, CDR2 SYDVKM, per germline. CDR3 length: 16 residues. Trimming cost V 4 bases and J 0 bases, with 15 bases left between them. The CDR3 loop is CASSSPGEGLNTEAFF. The CDR3 DNA sequence: TGTGCCAGCAGTTCGCCCGGGGAGGGACTGAACACTGAAGCTTTCTTT.

J is TRBJ1-1 and V is TRBV12-3 or TRBV12-4; D call uncertain. V was clipped by 8 bases and J by 1 base, with 14 bases between them. The CDR3 sequence is 14 residues long. Here the CDR3 reads CASCAGWGNTEAFF. Written as DNA, the CDR3 is TGTGCCAGCTGTGCGGGTTGGGGGAACACTGAAGCTTTCTTT.

This clonotype was observed a handful of times. This rearrangement joins TRBV24-1 to TRBJ2-1, with D unresolved. V lost 1 base to trimming and J lost 0 bases, with 6 bases between them. CDR3 length equals 15 residues. Germline V gene sequence: CDR1 KGHDR, CDR2 SFDVKD. CDR3 bases: TGTGCCACCAGTGATTTTCTCAGCTCCTACAATGAGCAGTTCTTC. Translating it yields CATSDFLSSYNEQFF.

This clonotype has ten or more counts. The chain recombines TRBV7-2 with TRBJ1-1; D gene ambiguous. This CDR3 comprises 11 residues. CDR1 is SGHTA and CDR2 is FQGNSA in the germline V gene. V dropped 2 bases and J dropped 7 bases, with 5 bases sitting between them. The CDR3 DNA follows: TGTGCCAGCAGCTTATGGAATGAAGCTTTCTTT. It codes for CASSLWNEAFF.

The CDR3 sequence is CASSQGNTGQETQYF. CDR3 nucleotides: TGTGCCAGCAGCCAGGGGAATACGGGACAAGAGACCCAGTACTTC. This chain connects TRBV7-2 to TRBJ2-5; a weak D match, TRBD1 (6 bases). The CDR3 is 15 amino acids. The germline gives CDR1 SGHTA, CDR2 FQGNSA. Trimming cost V 5 bases and J 2 bases, with 15 bases left between them.

There are a few counts of this clonotype. The chain has TRBV7-9 and TRBJ2-2; D perhaps matches TRBD1 (6 bases). The V and J ends lost 5 bases and 4 bases respectively, with 17 bases between them. CDR1 SEHNR and CDR2 FQNEAQ come from the germline V gene (reference sequence). The CDR3 extends over 16 amino acids. The CDR3 reads CASSPRGTGPTGELFF. In nucleotides, the CDR3 is TGTGCCAGCAGCCCACGGGGTACAGGGCCCACCGGGGAGCTGTTTTTT. Based on the CDR3 plus reference TRBV7-9 and TRBJ2-2, the full variable domain is DTGVSQNPRHKITKRGQNVTFRCDPISEHNRLYWYRQTLGQGPEFLTYFQNEAQLEKSRLLSDRFSAERPKGSFSTLEIQRTEQGDSAMYLCASSPRGTGPTGELFFGEGSRLTVL.